The clone carrying this T cell receptor (beta chain) was seen a handful of times. Its specificity is unknown. Via MiXCR, TCRdb re-called the 5' RACE reads, giving one row per CDR3 protein. The sample carries about 400,000 distinct CDR3 sequences, over 15% recorded once. Germline CDR1 and CDR2: SGHTA and FQGNSA. V was trimmed by 5 bases and J by 3 bases, leaving 11 bases between them. The length of the CDR3 is 14 residues. The source of the sample is a study of T-cell memory formation after mild COVID-19. Study results and limitations: The pre-infection memory compartment contained some responding clones, suggesting cross-reactive memory joined.

The sample was PBMCs or a T cell subset sorted from them (not recorded which). V is TRBV7-2 and J is TRBJ2-1; D is unresolved. This receptor was obtained from a man in his late teens or twenties who had mild COVID-19 (a few samples of this study predate the infection). Cell type and time point are not known. This CDR3 reads CASSPTPLYNEQFF. As DNA, the CDR3 is TGTGCCAGCAGCCCAACTCCCCTCTACAATGAGCAGTTCTTC.